This is a list of T cell receptor beta chains from one sample in a study of beta chain features in type 1 diabetes. Only in-frame clones appear in the TCRdb table, and some are missing; sequencing was by immunoSEQ multiplex PCR. This table holds about 230,000 clones, roughly 17% found once. The sequencing input was naive CD4+ T cells from blood. These receptors originate from a man aged 25 to 40 with type 1 diabetes. Both conserved end residues are part of each CDR3. Each record gives: J gene, clone size, V gene, D gene, CDR3 DNA, CDR3 protein. D genes are given only for firm matches. Rows may omit the clone size; those that give it use once, few, many or a size class.

J: TRBJ2-7
size: few
V: TRBV5-1
D: .
DNA: TGCGCCAGCAGCCTCGCCTCCAGCTCCTACGAGCAGTACTTC
CDR3: CASSLASSSYEQYF

J: TRBJ2-7
size: .
V: TRBV2
D: TRBD1
DNA: TGTGCCAGCAGTGAGCTGGCGGACAGGGAATACTTC
CDR3: CASSELADREYF

J: TRBJ2-3
size: .
V: TRBV6-6
D: .
DNA: TGTGCCAGCAGCGGTAGCGTCCCGGATACGCAGTATTTT
CDR3: CASSGSVPDTQYF

J: TRBJ2-5
size: few
V: TRBV29-1
D: .
DNA: TGCAGCGTTGTGGCAGGACCAGAGACCCAGTACTTC
CDR3: CSVVAGPETQYF

J: TRBJ2-2
size: few
V: TRBV30
D: .
DNA: TGTGCCTGGGGTGGACAGGGAGGGACCGGGGAGCTGTTTTTT
CDR3: CAWGGQGGTGELFF

J: TRBJ2-7
size: few
V: TRBV7-2
D: TRBD1
DNA: TGTGCCAGCAGCCGATGGACAGGGGCCTACGAGCAGTACTTC
CDR3: CASSRWTGAYEQYF

J: TRBJ2-2
size: .
V: TRBV7-9
D: TRBD1
DNA: TGTGCCAGCAGCGGACAGGCGGCGAACACCGGGGAGCTGTTTTTT
CDR3: CASSGQAANTGELFF

J: TRBJ2-7
size: few
V: TRBV7-2
D: .
DNA: TGTGCCAGCAGCTCGGCAGGGTTCACCTACGAGCAGTACTTC
CDR3: CASSSAGFTYEQYF

J: TRBJ2-5
size: .
V: TRBV7-9
D: TRBD1
DNA: TGTGCCAGCAGCTTAACAGGGGGCCGGGAGACCCAGTACTTC
CDR3: CASSLTGGRETQYF

J: TRBJ1-2
size: .
V: TRBV15
D: .
DNA: TGTGCCACCAGCAGAGAAAACAGGGTCGAGGGCTACACCTTC
CDR3: CATSRENRVEGYTF

J: TRBJ2-7
size: few
V: TRBV7-2
D: TRBD2
DNA: TGTGCCAGCAGCCCGAATGGGGGACTAGCCCACTACGAGCAGTACTTC
CDR3: CASSPNGGLAHYEQYF

J: TRBJ2-1
size: .
V: TRBV28
D: .
DNA: TGTGCCAGCACCCCGTCCGGCGGGTACAATGAGCAGTTCTTC
CDR3: CASTPSGGYNEQFF

J: TRBJ1-2
size: .
V: TRBV18
D: .
DNA: TGTGCCAGCTCACCTTTATCAGGGGATGGCTACACCTTC
CDR3: CASSPLSGDGYTF

J: TRBJ1-5
size: .
V: TRBV25-1
D: TRBD1
DNA: TGTGCCAGCAGTGGACAGGGGGATCAGCCCCAGCATTTT
CDR3: CASSGQGDQPQHF

J: TRBJ2-7
size: few
V: TRBV20-1
D: .
DNA: TGCAGTGCTATGATAGGCTACGAGCAGTACTTC
CDR3: CSAMIGYEQYF

J: TRBJ2-1
size: .
V: TRBV7-2
D: .
DNA: TGTGCCAGCAGCTTAGGGCCGGGACTTAGCTACAATGAGCAGTTCTTC
CDR3: CASSLGPGLSYNEQFF

J: TRBJ2-3
size: .
V: TRBV4-3
D: TRBD2
DNA: TGCGCCAGCAGCCGACTAGCGGGAAGAACTAGCACAGATACGCAGTATTTT
CDR3: CASSRLAGRTSTDTQYF

J: TRBJ2-5
size: .
V: TRBV30
D: .
DNA: TGTGCCTGGAGTGTGCCCTTATGGGGAGAGACCCAGTACTTC
CDR3: CAWSVPLWGETQYF